This is a list of T cell receptor beta chains from one sample in a study of CD8+ T cells in alopecia areata. The repertoire was sequenced with immunoSEQ multiplex PCR; TCRdb's copy has only in-frame clones and lacks some. In the table there are more than 150,000 clones, 50% to 65% of which are singletons. Sequences were derived from CD8+ T cells sorted from blood, sampled at week 0. The receptors stem from a human donor with alopecia areata. The CDR3 runs from the conserved cysteine through the conserved F or W. A D gene is named only where the DNA matches it firmly. Size is omitted from some rows. Given values are once, few, many or a class for expanded clones.

size,J,D,V,DNA,CDR3
NA,TRBJ2-7,TRBD1,TRBV4-3,TGCGCCAGCAGCCAGTCCGGGACAGGGACCTACGAGCAGTACTTC,CASSQSGTGTYEQYF
NA,TRBJ2-2,TRBD1,TRBV5-1,TGCGCCAGCAGCCCCCGACAGGGCAGAAACACCGGGGAGCTGTTTTTT,CASSPRQGRNTGELFF
NA,TRBJ2-2,TRBD1,TRBV25-1,TGTGCCAGCACTAGGACAGGGCGGACCGGGGAGCTGTTTTTT,CASTRTGRTGELFF
NA,TRBJ2-2,TRBD1,TRBV9,TGTGCCAGCAGCGTTCGACAGGGTGGGACCGGGGAGCTGTTTTTT,CASSVRQGGTGELFF
NA,TRBJ2-1,NA,TRBV19,TGTGCCAGTAGTATCCTGGGAGGACCGGGCAATGAGCAGTTCTTC,CASSILGGPGNEQFF
once,TRBJ1-2,NA,TRBV13,TGTGCCAGCAGCACCTGGGAGTCTAACTATGGCTACACCTTC,CASSTWESNYGYTF
NA,TRBJ2-3,NA,TRBV29-1,TGCAGCGTTGAGCCCCCTAGGGGAGATACGCAGTATTTT,CSVEPPRGDTQYF
NA,TRBJ1-1,TRBD1,TRBV5-6,TGTGCCAGCAGCGACACTCCGGGACAGGGGAACACTGAAGCTTTCTTT,CASSDTPGQGNTEAFF
NA,TRBJ2-5,TRBD1,TRBV29-1,TGCAGCGTTGCGACAGGGGGCGAGGGAGAGACCCAGTACTTC,CSVATGGEGETQYF
NA,TRBJ2-6,TRBD1,TRBV7-7,TGTGCCAGCAGCTTTACTGGACAGGGGGCTGGGGCCAACGTCCTGACTTTC,CASSFTGQGAGANVLTF
NA,TRBJ1-2,TRBD1,TRBV9,TGTGCCAGCACCCCCCTGACAGGGAAGGATGGCTACACCTTC,CASTPLTGKDGYTF
NA,TRBJ2-7,NA,TRBV30,TGTGCCTGGGCGTTGGACGAGCAGTACTTC,CAWALDEQYF
few,TRBJ1-5,NA,TRBV19,TGTGCCAGTAGTACCCGATATGGGGGCCTTTTGGGCAATCAGCCCCAGCATTTT,CASSTRYGGLLGNQPQHF
NA,TRBJ2-7,NA,TRBV30,TGTGCCTGGAGCCAGGGGAATACCTACGAGCAGTACTTC,CAWSQGNTYEQYF
NA,TRBJ2-5,NA,TRBV10-3,TGTGCCATCAGCCCCGGGGCCAGCAAGCAAGAGACCCAGTACTTC,CAISPGASKQETQYF
NA,TRBJ2-1,TRBD1,TRBV5-6,TGTGCCAGCAGCCTTACAGGGGACAATGAGCAGTTCTTC,CASSLTGDNEQFF
NA,TRBJ2-7,TRBD1,TRBV10-2,TGCGCCACGGGACAGGGTGTCCACGAGCAGTACTTC,CATGQGVHEQYF
NA,TRBJ2-7,TRBD1,TRBV29-1,TGCAGCGCCCGAGGGACAGCTACCTACGAGCAGTACTTC,CSARGTATYEQYF
NA,TRBJ1-5,NA,TRBV9,TGTGCCAGCGGGAAAAATCAGCCCCAGCATTTT,CASGKNQPQHF
few,TRBJ2-7,NA,TRBV10-3,TGTGCCATCAGTATCGGCGGGTCAAGCTCCTACGAGCAGTACTTC,CAISIGGSSSYEQYF
few,TRBJ1-1,NA,TRBV5-6,TGTGCCAGCAGCGTAAGGAGTGAAGCTTTCTTT,CASSVRSEAFF
NA,TRBJ2-1,TRBD1,TRBV29-1,TGCAGCGTCGACGACAGGGGGCCACCTTCCTACAATGAGCAGTTCTTC,CSVDDRGPPSYNEQFF
NA,TRBJ2-7,NA,TRBV13,TGTGCCAGCAGCCCAAACTCCTACGAGCAGTACTTC,CASSPNSYEQYF
NA,TRBJ2-3,NA,TRBV18,TGTGCCAGCTCACTCCCTGAGGGAGATTCCGCCACAGATACGCAGTATTTT,CASSLPEGDSATDTQYF
NA,TRBJ2-2,TRBD1,TRBV29-1,TGCAGCGCCCGAGGGACAGAGAACACCGGGGAGCTGTTTTTT,CSARGTENTGELFF
NA,TRBJ2-4,NA,TRBV30,TGTGCCTGGACATCAGGGGAGTCACAAAACATTCAGTACTTC,CAWTSGESQNIQYF
NA,TRBJ2-7,NA,TRBV4-1,TGCGCCAGCAGCCAAGACCCCGGACCGACCTACGAGCAGTACTTC,CASSQDPGPTYEQYF
few,TRBJ1-1,TRBD1,TRBV2,TGTGCCAGCAGAACCCCCAGGGGGGGGAACACTGAAGCTTTCTTT,CASRTPRGGNTEAFF
few,TRBJ1-1,NA,TRBV12-5,TGTGCTAGTGGTCCGGGAGGGGTGAACACTGAAGCTTTCTTT,CASGPGGVNTEAFF
NA,TRBJ2-5,NA,TRBV2,TGTGCCCGCCTCCGTGGGGCGACAGGTTCGAGGGGAAACCAAGAGACCCAGTACTTC,CARLRGATGSRGNQETQYF
few,TRBJ2-3,NA,TRBV2,TGTGCCAGCAGAGCTAATAGCAGAGATACGCAGTATTTT,CASRANSRDTQYF
NA,TRBJ1-1,NA,TRBV29-1,TGCAGCGTTGAAGAACAGTTTGGGAATCCTGAAGCTTTCTTT,CSVEEQFGNPEAFF
NA,TRBJ1-1,TRBD1,TRBV2,TGTGCCAGCAGTGAAACGGGACAGGGTTCTGAAGCTTTCTTT,CASSETGQGSEAFF
once,TRBJ2-5,NA,TRBV29-1,TGCAGCGTTGACTTGGGTCAGTCACAAGAGACCCAGTACTTC,CSVDLGQSQETQYF
NA,TRBJ2-2,TRBD1,TRBV6-5,TGTGCCAGCAGTGGGACAGGGGGTTCCGGGGAGCTGTTTTTT,CASSGTGGSGELFF
NA,TRBJ2-7,TRBD1,TRBV27,TGTGCCAGCAGCCCAGTGGACAGGGTGTACGAGCAGTACTTC,CASSPVDRVYEQYF
NA,TRBJ1-1,TRBD1,TRBV5-6,TGTGCCAGCAGCTTGGAAAGGACAGGGGTTACTGAAGCTTTCTTT,CASSLERTGVTEAFF
few,TRBJ1-1,NA,TRBV4-3,TGCGCCAGCAGCCCACAGCTAAACACTGAAGCTTTCTTT,CASSPQLNTEAFF
NA,TRBJ2-1,TRBD2,TRBV10-2,TGCGCCAGCAGTGAGGGACTAGCGCCCTCCAAGTTCTTC,CASSEGLAPSKFF
NA,TRBJ1-2,NA,TRBV4-1,TGCGCCAGCAGCCAAGATAGGTGGCGGGGGCCGCACTATGGCTACACCTTC,CASSQDRWRGPHYGYTF
NA,TRBJ2-7,NA,TRBV5-1,TGCGCCAGCAGCTTTACTCGGGGGAACGTTGGCGAGCAGTACTTC,CASSFTRGNVGEQYF
few,TRBJ1-2,NA,TRBV29-1,TGCAGCGTCCAAAAGGGCTATGGCTACACCTTC,CSVQKGYGYTF
NA,TRBJ1-1,NA,TRBV29-1,TGCAGCGTTGCGACAGGAGAGACTGAAGCTTTCTTT,CSVATGETEAFF
NA,TRBJ2-1,NA,TRBV7-9,TGTGCCAGCGGCGACCGGGGCCCTAATGAGCAGTTCTTC,CASGDRGPNEQFF
NA,TRBJ2-6,NA,TRBV5-1,TGCGCCAGCAGCTTGGCTGGGGCCAACGTCCTGACTTTC,CASSLAGANVLTF
NA,TRBJ1-6,NA,TRBV7-6,TGTGCCAGCAGCTTGACAGAACTGAATTCACCCCTCCACTTT,CASSLTELNSPLHF
NA,TRBJ2-1,TRBD1,TRBV20-1,TGCAGTGCGAGACAGGGAAATGAGCAGTTCTTC,CSARQGNEQFF
NA,TRBJ2-2,TRBD2,TRBV6-5,TGTGCCAGCAGTCCGGGACTAGTAGGCGGGGAGCTGTTTTTT,CASSPGLVGGELFF
NA,TRBJ1-1,NA,TRBV6-5,TGTGCCAGCAGTCGTGGGACTGAAGCTTTCTTT,CASSRGTEAFF
NA,TRBJ2-2,NA,TRBV4-1,TGCGCCAGCAGCCAAGATCGGGGTGGGGAGCTGTTTTTT,CASSQDRGGELFF
NA,TRBJ2-5,TRBD1,TRBV29-1,TGCAGCGGATTAGGAGACAAAACAGGGGACGGTGAGACCCAGTACTTC,CSGLGDKTGDGETQYF
NA,TRBJ2-3,TRBD2,TRBV9,TGTGCCAGCAGCCCCGGGACTACCGAGCGGAGAGATACGCAGTATTTT,CASSPGTTERRDTQYF
NA,TRBJ2-3,TRBD2,TRBV5-6,TGTGCCAGCAGCTTGATGGGGACTAGCGGGGCGGATACGCAGTATTTT,CASSLMGTSGADTQYF
NA,TRBJ1-1,NA,TRBV25-1,TGTGCCAGCAGCGAGGGGGCTGAAGCTTTCTTT,CASSEGAEAFF
NA,TRBJ2-7,NA,TRBV4-3,TGCGCCAGCAGCCAAGGTCAGGGGCAGGGGTACGAGCAGTACTTC,CASSQGQGQGYEQYF